Each of the 16 T cell receptor beta chains below was sequenced from the same sample in a study of shared clonotypes between healthy human individuals. Naivety among CD8 cells was defined by CD45RO negativity and positive CCR7 selection, thereby excluding terminally differentiated effector memory CD45RA+ cells. Data came from immunoSEQ multiplex PCR; TCRdb stores just in-frame clones and leaves some out. The table includes hundreds of thousands of clones, approximately 96% detected once. Sequenced input: naive CD8+ T cells sorted from blood. The receptor set was obtained from a woman aged 25-40 years in good health.

The rearrangement uses TRBV4-1 and TRBJ2-1; 7 bases line up with TRBD1. Germline V CDR1 and CDR2: MGHRA, YSYEKL. The junction had 10 bases not matched to a gene; V was cut back by 8 bases and J by 0 bases. The CDR3 is 16 residues long. The CDR3 region has the DNA TGCGCCAGCGGACAAACAGGGGCGAGCTCCTACAATGAGCAGTTCTTC. The encoded protein is CASGQTGASSYNEQFF.

This rearrangement joins TRBV28 to TRBJ1-1; 12 nucleotides agree with TRBD1. The CDR3 loop spans 15 amino acids. V dropped 7 bases and J dropped 8; count of bases not matched to a gene: 11. Germline loops: CDR1 MDHEN, CDR2 SYDVKM. The CDR3 spells CASTSYSGTGGEAFF. Written as DNA, the CDR3 is TGTGCCAGCACCTCATACTCCGGGACAGGGGGCGAAGCTTTCTTT.

This chain joins TRBV5-4 and TRBJ2-1; 9 nucleotides align to TRBD1. The ends lost 6 bases at V and 4 bases at J; junction bases unmatched: 2. Germline V gives CDR1 SGHNT, CDR2 YYREEE (reference sequence). The CDR3 runs to 13 residues. The CDR3 DNA follows: TGTGCCAGCAAGGGACAGGGTTACAATGAGCAGTTCTTC. It is translated as CASKGQGYNEQFF.

CDR3 protein: CASSHPPGHISYEQYF. The CDR3 nucleotides are TGTGCCAGCAGCCATCCCCCGGGACACATCTCCTACGAGCAGTACTTC. J is TRBJ2-7 and V is TRBV28; the D gene is possibly TRBD1 (6 bases). The length of the CDR3 is 16 residues. Deletions cut 6 bases from V and 0 bases from J, with 18 bases between. Germline V gene lookup returns CDR1 MDHEN and CDR2 SYDVKM.

This rearrangement joins TRBV19 to TRBJ2-7; 9 bases match TRBD2. The CDR3 spans 14 residues. In germline, CDR1 is LNHDA, CDR2 SQIVND (reference sequence). Trimming removed 5 bases from V and 0 bases from J; junction bases left unmatched: 2. The chain's CDR3 is CASSHSGSSYEQYF. The CDR3, as DNA: TGTGCCAGTAGTCATAGCGGGAGCTCCTACGAGCAGTACTTC.

The rearrangement joins TRBV30 to TRBJ2-7, with D perhaps matching TRBD1 (6 bases). Trimming stripped 0 bases from V and 3 bases from J, with 12 bases between. Looked up from germline, CDR1 is GTSNPN and CDR2 is SVGIG (reference sequence). The CDR3 totals 14 residues. The CDR3 region is CAWSVGQGYYEQYF. The CDR3 bases are TGTGCCTGGAGTGTGGGGCAGGGGTACTACGAGCAGTACTTC.

The rearrangement links TRBV15 to TRBJ1-4; no clear D gene. The CDR3 contains 15 residues. The germline CDR1 and CDR2 sequences are LNHNV and YYDKDF (reference sequence). Trimming took off 3 bases at V and 6 bases at J, with 14 bases between the two ends. CDR3 DNA sequence: TGTGCCACCAGCAGCCTGGGCGGCGAGGATGAAAAACTGTTTTTT. Protein product: CATSSLGGEDEKLFF.

The count of this clone is one. The chain is built from TRBV7-9 and TRBJ2-1; 7 bases align to TRBD2. Germline V gives CDR1 SEHNR, CDR2 FQNEAQ (reference sequence). CDR3 length: 15 amino acids. Trimming removed 5 bases from V and 5 bases from J; junction bases left unmatched: 9. CDR3 amino acids: CASSPGRAWDNEQFF. The CDR3 region has the DNA TGTGCCAGCAGCCCTGGGAGGGCATGGGACAATGAGCAGTTCTTC.

The rearrangement links TRBV9 to TRBJ2-1, with TRBD2 matching 11 bases. In germline, CDR1 is SGDLS, CDR2 YYNGEE. The CDR3 covers 20 residues. The V and J ends lost 4 bases and 4 bases, in that order; junction bases with no gene match: 19. CDR3 in DNA: TGTGCCAGCAGCCCAGCCACAACTAGCGGGAGAAGGTTACGGTACAATGAGCAGTTCTTC. Its translation: CASSPATTSGRRLRYNEQFF.

V usage is TRBV27 and J usage is TRBJ2-7; 16 bases match TRBD2. The CDR3 covers 14 residues. Germline-derived CDR1 and CDR2 are MNHEY and SMNVEV (reference sequence). V shed 6 bases and J 5 bases; nucleotides not matched to a gene: 1. CDR3 coding DNA: TGTGCCAGCAGGGGACTAGCGGGAGGGCACGAGCAGTACTTC. As protein: CASRGLAGGHEQYF.

V usage is TRBV5-1 and J usage is TRBJ2-7; the D gene is possibly TRBD1 (5 bases). Germline V gene sequence: CDR1 SGHRS, CDR2 YFSETQ. The CDR3 length is 12 residues. V was clipped by 7 bases and J by 2 bases, with 10 bases between them. The CDR3 sequence: CASQGQTYEQYF. Here the CDR3 DNA reads TGCGCCAGCCAGGGTCAAACCTACGAGCAGTACTTC.

The CDR3 loop reads CATNDPRTGTDTQYF. In DNA, the CDR3 is TGTGCCACCAACGACCCGCGGACAGGCACAGATACGCAGTATTTT. The gene calls are TRBV27 and TRBJ2-3, with D possibly TRBD1 on 6 matching bases. Between the trimmed V and J ends, which lost 10 bases and 1 base, there was a span of 18 bases. The V gene's germline CDR1 is MNHEY and CDR2 SMNVEV (reference sequence). This CDR3 is 15 amino acids long.

This chain joins TRBV9 and TRBJ1-2, with TRBD1 as a possible D gene (5 bases). Germline V gene data show CDR1 as SGDLS and CDR2 as YYNGEE. Trimming stripped 3 bases from V and 4 bases from J, with 19 bases between. The CDR3 covers 16 residues. CDR3 DNA: TGTGCCAGCAGCGGCTGGCTGCCGCGGGGGGGCTATGGCTACACCTTC. This translates into CASSGWLPRGGYGYTF. The variable domain in full, with the rest retrieved from reference TRBV9 and TRBJ1-2, is DSGVTQTPKHLITATGQRVTLRCSPRSGDLSVYWYQQSLDQGLQFLIQYYNGEERAKGNILERFSAQQFPDLHSELNLSSLELGDSALYFCASSGWLPRGGYGYTFGSGTRLTVV.

This clone was recorded only once. The CDR3 nucleotides read TGTGCCAGCAGCTCACAGGGGGCTAACACTGAAGCTTTCTTT. This encodes CASSSQGANTEAFF. The J gene is TRBJ1-1, the V gene TRBV5-6; 9 bases fit TRBD1. The CDR3 is made up of 14 amino acids. CDR1 is SGHDT, CDR2 YYEEEE, per germline. V lost 3 bases to trimming and J lost 2 bases; unmatched junction nucleotides: 2.

This chain uses TRBV2 with TRBJ2-7; 10 bases map to TRBD1. V lost 2 bases and J lost 4; bases outside the gene matches: 8. The length of the CDR3 is 16 residues. Germline V gene data show CDR1 as SNHLY and CDR2 as FYNNEI. CDR3: CASSEPGQGNSYEQYF. CDR3 in DNA: TGTGCCAGCAGTGAACCGGGACAGGGGAACAGTTACGAGCAGTACTTC.

The CDR3, as DNA: TGTGCCAACGCCGATGAGATAGCGGCTAGCTCCTACAATGAGCAGTTCTTC. This encodes CANADEIAASSYNEQFF. The rearrangement links TRBV2 to TRBJ2-1; TRBD2 is a possible D gene (6 bases). V lost 10 bases, J lost 0 bases, and 22 bases lay in between. This CDR3 has 17 amino acids. CDR1 and CDR2 (germline): SNHLY, FYNNEI.